The T cell receptor beta chain under discussion was sequenced for a study of OX40 agonist ivuxolimab in advanced cancers. Study as a whole: Patients received ivuxolimab, an intravenous treatment, every 2 weeks at 0.01 to 10 mg/kg. Three patients, one with hepatocellular carcinoma and two with cutaneous melanoma, achieved partial responses. Findings of the study overall: The specificity for antigen of the expanded peripheral T cells was not determined.

In the case of this clone: Its antigen is unknown.

Profiled with immunoSEQ multiplex PCR; TCRdb holds only in-frame clones, not every one. The sample consists of fewer than 85,000 clones, around nine tenths of them appearing once. The germline CDR1 and CDR2 sequences are MNHNS and SASEGT. V shed 2 bases, J shed 4 bases, and the junction held 4 bases outside the gene matches. This CDR3 has 15 residues. A history of autoimmune disease or systemic immunosuppression excluded patients. This TCR was recovered from an adult with an advanced solid tumor such as melanoma, head and neck, liver or kidney cancer. The specimen was CD4+ or CD8+ T cells sorted from blood, collected in a trial of the OX40 agonist ivuxolimab. The chain combines TRBV6-1 with TRBJ2-5; 10 bases match TRBD2. CDR3 coding DNA: TGTGCCAGCAGTGAAAGTCGGACTAGCGGAGAGACCCAGTACTTC. This codes for CASSESRTSGETQYF.